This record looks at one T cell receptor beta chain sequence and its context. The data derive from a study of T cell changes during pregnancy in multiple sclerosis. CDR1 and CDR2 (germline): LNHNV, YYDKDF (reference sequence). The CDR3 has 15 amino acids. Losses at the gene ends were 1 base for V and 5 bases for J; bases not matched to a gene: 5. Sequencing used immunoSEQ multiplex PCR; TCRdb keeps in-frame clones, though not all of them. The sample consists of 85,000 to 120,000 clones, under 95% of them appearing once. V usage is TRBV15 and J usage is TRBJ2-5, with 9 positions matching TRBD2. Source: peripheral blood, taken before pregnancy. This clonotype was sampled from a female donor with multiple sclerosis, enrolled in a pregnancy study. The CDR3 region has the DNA TGTGCCACCAGCAGAGCGCGGGGGGGCCTTGAGACCCAGTACTTC. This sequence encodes CATSRARGGLETQYF.